This T cell receptor (beta chain) came from a study of spatial heterogeneity in lung cancer. TCRdb reprocessed the 5' RACE reads with MiXCR, giving one entry per CDR3 protein. This table has about 22,000 distinct CDR3 sequences, about 4.5% appearing once. Trimming took 5 bases from V and 7 from J; bases not matched to a gene: 3. CDR3 length: 12 amino acids. From germline, CDR1 is MRHNA and CDR2 SNTAGT. Time point given: sample taken at primary tumor resection. Material for sequencing was whole RNA from tumor, nontumor lung or frozen PBMC, left unsorted. The donors were more than 70 patients with non-small cell lung cancer that was early-stage and untreated.

This chain joins TRBV6-4 and TRBJ1-2, with TRBD1 identical over 8 bases. This clonotype was obtained from a male donor with early-stage non-small cell lung cancer. Material: PBMCs, obtained at surgery. The chain's CDR3 is CASSTGGGGYTF. In DNA form, the CDR3 reads TGTGCCAGCAGTACAGGGGGTGGTGGCTACACCTTC.